The present TCR beta chain was sequenced within a study of T cell responses to AZD1222 COVID-19 vaccine. The germline V and J ends were trimmed by 7 bases and 0 bases, with 10 bases remaining between them. Germline CDR1 is LNHDA and CDR2 is SQIVND (reference sequence). The length of the CDR3 is 14 residues. TCRdb keeps only in-frame clones here, not all; method: immunoSEQ multiplex PCR. The repertoire has roughly 100,000 clones, roughly 80% of them found once; the top ten carry over 15%. The chain has TRBV19 and TRBJ1-5; TRBD1 might be the D (5 bases). Sequencing used peripheral blood, obtained on day 0 of AZD1222 vaccination. The receptor comes from an adult in good health. CDR3 sequence: CASTGRLSNQPQHF. The CDR3 bases are TGTGCCAGTACAGGGAGGCTTAGCAATCAGCCCCAGCATTTT.